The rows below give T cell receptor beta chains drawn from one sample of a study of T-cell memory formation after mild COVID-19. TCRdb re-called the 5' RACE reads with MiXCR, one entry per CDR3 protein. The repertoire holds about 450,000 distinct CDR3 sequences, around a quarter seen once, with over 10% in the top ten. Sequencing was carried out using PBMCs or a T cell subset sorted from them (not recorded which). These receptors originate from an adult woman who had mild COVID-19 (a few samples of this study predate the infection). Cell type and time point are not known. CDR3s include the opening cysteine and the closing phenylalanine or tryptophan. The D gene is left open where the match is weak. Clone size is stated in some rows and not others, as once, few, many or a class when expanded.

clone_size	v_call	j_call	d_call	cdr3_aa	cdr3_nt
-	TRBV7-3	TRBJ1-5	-	CASSLSRGQPQHF	TGTGCCAGCAGCCTTTCCCGGGGTCAGCCCCAGCATTTT
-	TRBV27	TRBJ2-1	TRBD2	CATSTGTSGYNEQFF	TGTGCCACTTCGACCGGGACTAGCGGATACAATGAGCAGTTCTTC
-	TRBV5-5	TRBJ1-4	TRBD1	CASSPGTAYEKLFF	TGTGCCAGCAGCCCCGGGACAGCGTATGAAAAACTGTTTTTT
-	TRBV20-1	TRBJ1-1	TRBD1	CSARVGDRARNTEAFF	TGCAGTGCTAGAGTTGGGGACAGGGCCCGGAACACTGAAGCTTTCTTT
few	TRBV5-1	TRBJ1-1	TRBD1	CASSLTRGWTEAFF	TGCGCCAGCAGCTTAACCAGGGGGTGGACTGAAGCTTTCTTT
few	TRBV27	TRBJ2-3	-	CASSPKTVVTDTQYF	TGTGCCAGCAGTCCCAAGACAGTGGTCACAGATACGCAGTATTTT
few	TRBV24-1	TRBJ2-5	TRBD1	CATSDPTDRGGDQETQYF	TGTGCCACCAGTGATCCCACGGACAGGGGCGGAGATCAAGAGACCCAGTACTTC
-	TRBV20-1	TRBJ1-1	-	CSASEIKFNAEAFF	TGCAGTGCTAGTGAAATAAAGTTCAACGCTGAAGCTTTCTTT
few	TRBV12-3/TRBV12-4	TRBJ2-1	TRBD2	CASSLARGAPRVPNEQFF	TGTGCCAGCAGTTTAGCGCGGGGGGCTCCTCGGGTGCCAAATGAGCAGTTCTTC
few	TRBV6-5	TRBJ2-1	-	CATSRGATPGVEQFF	TGTGCCACCTCCCGGGGGGCTACTCCGGGGGTAGAGCAGTTCTTC
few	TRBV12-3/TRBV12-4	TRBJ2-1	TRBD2	CASSPGLAGGPSYNEQFF	TGTGCCAGCAGTCCCGGACTAGCGGGGGGGCCCTCCTACAATGAGCAGTTCTTC
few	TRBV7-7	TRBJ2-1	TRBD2	CASSLTSSSLAGPSYNEQFF	TGTGCCAGCAGCTTAACCTCCTCTTCACTAGCGGGGCCCTCCTACAATGAGCAGTTCTTC
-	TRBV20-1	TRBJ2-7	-	CSASAPEYRFGYEQYF	TGCAGTGCTAGCGCACCTGAGTATCGGTTCGGGTACGAGCAGTACTTC
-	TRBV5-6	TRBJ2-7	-	CASSLTGTGLYEQYF	TGTGCCAGCAGCCTCACAGGAACTGGGCTCTACGAGCAGTACTTC
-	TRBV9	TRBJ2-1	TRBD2	CASSVVSGGYYNEQFF	TGTGCCAGCAGCGTAGTGAGCGGGGGTTACTACAATGAGCAGTTCTTC
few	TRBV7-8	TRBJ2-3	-	CASSLAFASTDTQYF	TGTGCCAGCAGCTTAGCCTTTGCTAGCACAGATACGCAGTATTTT
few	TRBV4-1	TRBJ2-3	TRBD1	CASSQVPRTGIDTQYF	TGCGCCAGCAGCCAAGTCCCACGGACAGGAATAGATACGCAGTATTTT
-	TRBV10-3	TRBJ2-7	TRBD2	CAISPGLAGGGVYEQYF	TGTGCCATCAGCCCGGGACTAGCGGGAGGCGGGGTCTACGAGCAGTACTTC
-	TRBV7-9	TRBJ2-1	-	CASSPQGVIKRNEQFF	TGTGCCAGCAGCCCCCAAGGGGTGATTAAACGCAATGAGCAGTTCTTC
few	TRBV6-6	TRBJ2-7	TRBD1	CASRGTGAGDSYEQYF	TGTGCCAGCAGGGGAACAGGGGCCGGGGACTCCTACGAGCAGTACTTC
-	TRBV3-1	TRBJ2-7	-	CASSQEVPSSEQYF	TGTGCCAGCAGCCAAGAGGTGCCGAGCTCCGAGCAGTACTTC
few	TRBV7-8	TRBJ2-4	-	CASSYGLPRDIQYF	TGTGCCAGCAGCTATGGGCTCCCTCGTGACATTCAGTACTTC
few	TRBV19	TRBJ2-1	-	CASSIGRGAYNEQFF	TGTGCCAGTAGTATCGGCAGGGGTGCCTACAATGAGCAGTTCTTC
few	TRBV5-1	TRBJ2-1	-	CASSLVTGLYNEQFF	TGCGCCAGCAGCTTGGTAACAGGCCTCTACAATGAGCAGTTCTTC
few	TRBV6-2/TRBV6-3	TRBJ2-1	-	CASSLFPAYYGQFF	TGTGCCAGCAGTTTATTCCCCGCTTATTATGGGCAGTTCTTC
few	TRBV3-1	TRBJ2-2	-	CASSQGSVTGELFF	TGTGCCAGCAGCCAAGGGTCGGTCACCGGGGAGCTGTTTTTT
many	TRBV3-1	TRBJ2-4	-	CASSQDIGIQYF	TGTGCCAGCAGCCAAGATATAGGCATTCAGTACTTC
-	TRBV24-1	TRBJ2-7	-	CATSDSGSIYEQYF	TGTGCCACCAGTGATTCCGGATCCATCTACGAGCAGTACTTC
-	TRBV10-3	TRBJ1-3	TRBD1	CAINRQGGGNTIYF	TGTGCCATCAACCGACAGGGTGGCGGAAACACCATATATTTT
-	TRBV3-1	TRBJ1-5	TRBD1	CASSRQGSGEPQHF	TGTGCCAGCAGCCGACAGGGTTCGGGGGAGCCCCAGCATTTT
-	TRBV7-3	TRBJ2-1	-	CASSPRLAHGYNEQFF	TGTGCCAGCAGCCCAAGGCTAGCCCATGGCTACAATGAGCAGTTCTTC
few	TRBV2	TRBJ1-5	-	CASRGDYSNQPQHF	TGTGCCAGCAGGGGCGATTATAGCAATCAGCCCCAGCATTTT
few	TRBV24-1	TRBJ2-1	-	CATSDSIGNEQFF	TGTGCCACCAGTGACTCGATTGGCAATGAGCAGTTCTTC
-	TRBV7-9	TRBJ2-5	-	CASSLGRQFQETQYF	TGTGCCAGCAGCTTAGGACGGCAGTTTCAAGAGACCCAGTACTTC
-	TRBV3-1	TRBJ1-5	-	CASGQWGNQPQHF	TGTGCCAGCGGACAGTGGGGCAATCAGCCCCAGCATTTT
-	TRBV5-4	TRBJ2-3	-	CASSLAHWGAGTDTQYF	TGTGCCAGCAGCTTGGCACACTGGGGGGCTGGCACAGATACGCAGTATTTT
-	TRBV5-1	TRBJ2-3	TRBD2	CASSLGLAEDTQYF	TGCGCCAGCAGCTTGGGACTAGCGGAAGATACGCAGTATTTT
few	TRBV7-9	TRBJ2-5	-	CASSPEGWPGETQYF	TGTGCCAGCAGCCCGGAAGGGTGGCCCGGGGAGACCCAGTACTTC
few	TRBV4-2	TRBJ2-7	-	CASSQYRGFSYEQYF	TGTGCCAGCAGCCAATATCGAGGGTTTTCCTACGAGCAGTACTTC
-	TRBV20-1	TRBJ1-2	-	CSASSQGHGYTF	TGCAGTGCTAGCTCTCAGGGTCACGGCTACACCTTC
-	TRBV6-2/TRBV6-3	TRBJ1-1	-	CASRSQVGPGTEAFF	TGTGCCAGCAGAAGCCAGGTGGGCCCCGGCACTGAAGCTTTCTTT
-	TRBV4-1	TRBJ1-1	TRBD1	CASSQLTGQGLKNTEAFF	TGCGCCAGCAGCCAACTAACGGGACAGGGATTAAAAAACACTGAAGCTTTCTTT
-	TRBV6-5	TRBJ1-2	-	CASSYGYPQGIQNYGYTF	TGTGCCAGCAGTTACGGGTACCCCCAGGGAATACAAAACTATGGCTACACCTTC
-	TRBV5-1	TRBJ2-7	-	CASSRQSGAYEQYF	TGCGCCAGCAGCCGGCAGTCGGGGGCGTACGAGCAGTACTTC
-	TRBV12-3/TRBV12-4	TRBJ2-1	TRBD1	CASSLTDRDSYNEQFF	TGTGCCAGCAGTTTAACGGACAGGGACTCCTACAATGAGCAGTTCTTC
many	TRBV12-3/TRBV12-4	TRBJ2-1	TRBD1	CASRIQGSYSYNEQFF	TGTGCCAGCAGGATACAGGGGTCTTACTCCTACAATGAGCAGTTCTTC
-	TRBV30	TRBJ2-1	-	CAWSSLLGSYNEQFF	TGTGCCTGGAGTTCTCTCCTCGGGTCCTACAATGAGCAGTTCTTC
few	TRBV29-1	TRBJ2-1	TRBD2	CSVGLAGGPGFF	TGCAGCGTTGGGCTAGCGGGAGGGCCTGGATTCTTC
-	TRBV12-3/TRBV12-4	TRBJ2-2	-	CASSLATVNTGELFF	TGTGCCAGCAGTTTGGCGACAGTGAACACCGGGGAGCTGTTTTTT
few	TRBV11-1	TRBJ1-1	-	CASSFYRGANTEAFF	TGTGCCAGCAGCTTTTATCGGGGGGCGAACACTGAAGCTTTCTTT
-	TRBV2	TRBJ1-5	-	CASSEALSPRQLNQPQHF	TGTGCCAGCAGTGAAGCGTTATCCCCCCGACAACTCAATCAGCCCCAGCATTTT
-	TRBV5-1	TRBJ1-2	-	CASSLAADVNYGYTF	TGCGCCAGCAGCTTGGCGGCAGATGTTAACTATGGCTACACCTTC
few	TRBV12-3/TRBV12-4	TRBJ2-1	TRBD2	CASSSEGLAGEGEQFF	TGTGCCAGCAGTTCCGAGGGACTAGCGGGAGAGGGTGAGCAGTTCTTC
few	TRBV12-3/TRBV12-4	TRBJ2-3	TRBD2	CASSFFPAGMADTQYF	TGTGCCAGCAGTTTCTTTCCAGCGGGGATGGCAGATACGCAGTATTTT
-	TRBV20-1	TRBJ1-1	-	CSAPRVTGNTEAFF	TGCAGTGCTCCGCGAGTGACAGGGAACACTGAAGCTTTCTTT
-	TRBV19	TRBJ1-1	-	CASSIGGLMNTEAFF	TGTGCCAGTAGTATTGGAGGGCTAATGAACACTGAAGCTTTCTTT
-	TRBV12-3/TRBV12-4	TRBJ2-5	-	CASSLGPNPQETQYF	TGTGCCAGCAGTTTGGGACCAAACCCCCAAGAGACCCAGTACTTC